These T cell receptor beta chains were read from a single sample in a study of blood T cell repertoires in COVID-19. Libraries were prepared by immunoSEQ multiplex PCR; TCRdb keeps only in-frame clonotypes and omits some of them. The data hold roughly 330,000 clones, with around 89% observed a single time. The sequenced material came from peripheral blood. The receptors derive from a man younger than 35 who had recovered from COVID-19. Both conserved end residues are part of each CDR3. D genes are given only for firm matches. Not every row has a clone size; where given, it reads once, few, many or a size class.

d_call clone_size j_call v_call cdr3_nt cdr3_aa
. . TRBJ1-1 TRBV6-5 TGTGCCAGCAGGCCCAGGCAGAACACTGAAGCTTTCTTT CASRPRQNTEAFF
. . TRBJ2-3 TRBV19 TGTGCCAGTAGTATAGGAACAGTTAGCACAGATACGCAGTATTTT CASSIGTVSTDTQYF
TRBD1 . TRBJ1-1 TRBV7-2 TGTGCCAGCAGCCTACAGGGGGCATCGTACACTGAAGCTTTCTTT CASSLQGASYTEAFF
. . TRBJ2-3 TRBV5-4 TGTGCCAGCAGCTTCCGTATGGGTAGCGCCACAGATACGCAGTATTTT CASSFRMGSATDTQYF
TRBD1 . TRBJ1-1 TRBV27 TGTGCCAGCAGCCCCGGGACAGGGATTAACACTGAAGCTTTCTTT CASSPGTGINTEAFF
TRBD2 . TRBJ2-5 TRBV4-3 TGCGCCAGCAGCGGAGTAGCGGGGGTCGGGGAAGAGACCCAGTACTTC CASSGVAGVGEETQYF
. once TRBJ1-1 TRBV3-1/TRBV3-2 TGTGCCAGCAGCCAACAGGGCCCTGAAGCTTTCTTT CASSQQGPEAFF
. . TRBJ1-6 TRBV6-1 TGTGCCAGCAGTGACGGTGCTTATAATTCACCCCTCCACTTT CASSDGAYNSPLHF
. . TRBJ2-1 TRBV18 TGTGCCAGCTCATACCGACAGAGCTCCTACAATGAGCAGTTCTTC CASSYRQSSYNEQFF
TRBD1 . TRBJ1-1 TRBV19 TGTGCCAGTAGTGCCGGGACAGGCATGAACACTGAAGCTTTCTTT CASSAGTGMNTEAFF
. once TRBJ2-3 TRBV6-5 TGTGCCAGCAGTTACTTACGGGGGGCAGGGGATACGCAGTATTTT CASSYLRGAGDTQYF
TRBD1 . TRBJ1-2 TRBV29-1 TGCAGCGTTCCCCGACAGGGGGGAGAGGGCTACACCTTC CSVPRQGGEGYTF
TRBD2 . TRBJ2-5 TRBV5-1 TGCGCCAGCAGCTTGGAGCTAGCGGGAGGGAGGGAGACCCAGTACTTC CASSLELAGGRETQYF
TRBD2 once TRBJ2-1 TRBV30 TGTGCCTGGAGTGTAGGGACTAGCGGGAGAACTGAGCAGTTCTTC CAWSVGTSGRTEQFF
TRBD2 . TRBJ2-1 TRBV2 TGTGCCAGCATACAAGGACTAGCGGGAGGGCTCTCCTACAATGAGCAGTTCTTC CASIQGLAGGLSYNEQFF
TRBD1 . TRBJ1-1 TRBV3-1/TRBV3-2 TGTGCCAGCAGCCAAGAAGCAGGGGGAATCACTGAAGCTTTCTTT CASSQEAGGITEAFF
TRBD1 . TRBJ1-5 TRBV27 TGTGCCAGCTCGCAGGGGGCGGGGCAGCCCCAGCATTTT CASSQGAGQPQHF
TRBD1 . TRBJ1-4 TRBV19 TGTGCCAGTAGTATGGGACCGGGGACAGGGAGTGAAAAACTGTTTTTT CASSMGPGTGSEKLFF
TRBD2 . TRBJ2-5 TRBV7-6 TGTGCCAGCAGCTTCGCGTCCATGGGGGGACTAGCGGAACAAGAGACCCAGTACTTC CASSFASMGGLAEQETQYF
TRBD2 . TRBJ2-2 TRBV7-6 TGTGCCAGCAGCTTAGAACCGACTAGCGGGGACACCGGGGAGCTGTTTTTT CASSLEPTSGDTGELFF
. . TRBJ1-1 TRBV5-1 TGCGCCAGCAGCTTGGTTCAGGGGAGTGGGGGCACTGAAGCTTTCTTT CASSLVQGSGGTEAFF
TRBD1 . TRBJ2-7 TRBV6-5 TGTGCCAGCAGTATGGCACAGGGGTTTCCCTACGAGCAGTACTTC CASSMAQGFPYEQYF
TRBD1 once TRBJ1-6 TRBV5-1 TGCGCCAGCAGCTTGGGACAGGGAGGTTCACCCCTCCACTTT CASSLGQGGSPLHF
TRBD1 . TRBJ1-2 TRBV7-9 TGTGCCAGCAGCTTATCAGGGGGATCGAGTGGCTACACCTTC CASSLSGGSSGYTF
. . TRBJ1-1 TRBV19 TGTGCCAGTAGTGGGGCAGAGATGAACACTGAAGCTTTCTTT CASSGAEMNTEAFF
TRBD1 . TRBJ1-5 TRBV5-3 TGTGCCAGAAGTCGGGACAGGGGGAATCAGCCCCAGCATTTT CARSRDRGNQPQHF
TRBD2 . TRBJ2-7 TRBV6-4 TGTGCCAGCAGTGACTCGATTACTAGCGGGAGTTACGAGCAGTACTTC CASSDSITSGSYEQYF
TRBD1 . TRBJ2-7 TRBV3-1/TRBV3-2 TGTGCCAGCAGCCGGGACAGCATTTCCTACGAGCAGTACTTC CASSRDSISYEQYF
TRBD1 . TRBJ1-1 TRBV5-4 TGTGCCAGCAGTCGCGGGGACAGGGATTGGGACACTGAAGCTTTCTTT CASSRGDRDWDTEAFF
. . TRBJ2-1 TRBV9 TGTGCCAGCAGCGTAGGGGGCGGGAAATCCTACAATGAGCAGTTCTTC CASSVGGGKSYNEQFF
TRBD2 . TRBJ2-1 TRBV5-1 TGCGCCAGCAGCTTTCCACTAGCGGGAGAGTCGTACTACAATGAGCAGTTCTTC CASSFPLAGESYYNEQFF
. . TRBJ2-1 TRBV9 TGTGCCAGCAGCCTCGGAGGAAGGATATACAATGAGCAGTTCTTC CASSLGGRIYNEQFF
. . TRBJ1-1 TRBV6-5 TGTGCCAGCAGTACAGGGAGCACTGAAGCTTTCTTT CASSTGSTEAFF
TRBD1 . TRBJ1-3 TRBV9 TGTGCCAGCAGCGTCTCCGGGACAGGACAGAACACCATATATTTT CASSVSGTGQNTIYF
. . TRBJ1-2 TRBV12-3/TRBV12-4 TGTGCCAGCAGTTTAGGCGGAGGCTACACCTTC CASSLGGGYTF
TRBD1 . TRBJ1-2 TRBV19 TGTGCCAGTAGTATAGGTTCCACGGGACAGATCTATGGCTACACCTTC CASSIGSTGQIYGYTF
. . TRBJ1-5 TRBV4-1 TGCGCCAGCAGCCTCCGGATTGGGACTGACAATCAGCCCCAGCATTTT CASSLRIGTDNQPQHF
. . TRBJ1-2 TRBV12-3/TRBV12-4 TGTGCCTCAGCGGGACCCTCCTATGGCTACACCTTC CASAGPSYGYTF
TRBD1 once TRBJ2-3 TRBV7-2 TGTGCCAGCAGCTTAGCGGGCACAGGGGCCACAGATACGCAGTATTTT CASSLAGTGATDTQYF
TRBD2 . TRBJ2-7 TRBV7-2 TGTGCCAGCAGCTTAGGCGGGGGGGGCTTTAGCTCCTACGAGCAGTACTTC CASSLGGGGFSSYEQYF
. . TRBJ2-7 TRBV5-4 TGTGCCAGCAGCTTGGTTGCGGGGGCCGACTACGAGCAGTACTTC CASSLVAGADYEQYF
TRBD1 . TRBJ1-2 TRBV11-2 TGTGCCAGCAGCTCGAAACAGGGGACCTATGGCTACACCTTC CASSSKQGTYGYTF
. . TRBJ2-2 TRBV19 TGTGCCAGTACCGGACGGGAGAACACCGGGGAGCTGTTTTTT CASTGRENTGELFF
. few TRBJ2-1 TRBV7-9 TGTGCCAGCAGCTTAGCGGGACAACATAATGAGCAGTTCTTC CASSLAGQHNEQFF
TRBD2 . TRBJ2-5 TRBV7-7 TGTGCCAGCAGCTTAGGGCTAGCGGGAGGGCCTGGGGAGACCCAGTACTTC CASSLGLAGGPGETQYF
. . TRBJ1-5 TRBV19 TGTGCCAGTAGTATAGTCTCGGATAGCGAGCCCCAGCATTTT CASSIVSDSEPQHF
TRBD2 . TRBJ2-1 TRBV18 TGTGCCAGCTCACTTAGTAGCGGGACCCACAATGAGCAGTTCTTC CASSLSSGTHNEQFF
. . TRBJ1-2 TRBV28 TGTGCCAGCAGCGACCCCAGGGGATATGGCTACACCTTC CASSDPRGYGYTF
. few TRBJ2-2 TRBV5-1 TGCGCCAGCAGCCCTGCGACGAACACCGGGGAGCTGTTTTTT CASSPATNTGELFF
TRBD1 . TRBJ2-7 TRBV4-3 TGCGCCAGCAGCCAGGGAATCGGGACAGGGCAAACCAAAGGCACCTACGAGCAGTACTTC CASSQGIGTGQTKGTYEQYF
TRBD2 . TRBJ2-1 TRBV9 TGTGCCAGCAGCCCCACGCTAGCGGGAACCTACAATGAGCAGTTCTTC CASSPTLAGTYNEQFF
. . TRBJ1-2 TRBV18 TGTGCCAGCTCACCACAAGGGACATCAGGCTCCAATGGCTACACCTTC CASSPQGTSGSNGYTF
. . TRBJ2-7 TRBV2 TGTGCCAGCAGATTCCGTTACGAGCAGTACTTC CASRFRYEQYF
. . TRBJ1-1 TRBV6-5 TGTGCCAGCAGCGAGCGGAGAAACACTGAAGCTTTCTTT CASSERRNTEAFF